The 8 T cell receptor beta chains below were found in one sample sequenced in a study of blood T cell repertoires in COVID-19 (dated by TCRdb to about 2020). The method behind the library was the immunoSEQ multiplex PCR assay. As stored in TCRdb, this immuneACCESS dataset retains in-frame rearrangements with V and J assigned. A fraction of the clones does not appear; measured against another copy, unresolved V genes explain less than half of the discrepancy, and the remainder lacks a known reason. The sample table shows about 190,000 clones, and around 80% are seen once. The top ten hold 2.5% to 3.5% of the sample. The specimen was peripheral blood. These receptors were obtained from a woman of 80 years or more with active or convalescent COVID-19.

The CDR3 DNA reads TGTGCCTGGAACAGGGGAGCAGGCAATTCACCCCTCCACTTT. Its protein is CAWNRGAGNSPLHF. The chain employs TRBV30 and TRBJ1-6; 7 nucleotides agree with TRBD1. V shed 4 bases and J 7 bases; nucleotides not matched to a gene: 7. The CDR3 loop spans 14 amino acids. The germline V gene has CDR1 GTSNPN and CDR2 SVGIG (reference sequence).

The chain joins TRBV4-1 to TRBJ1-2, with 8 bases matching TRBD1. The CDR3 length is 15 residues. J gave up 4 bases and V 2 bases, and 6 bases lay outside the gene matches. Germline V gene lookup returns CDR1 MGHRA and CDR2 YSYEKL. The CDR3 DNA reads TGCGCCAGCAGCCAAACAGACAGGGGAGTCTATGGCTACACCTTC. Protein product: CASSQTDRGVYGYTF.

The chain recombines TRBV3-1 (or the pseudogene TRBV3-2) with TRBJ1-4; D is possibly TRBD1 (5 bases). Germline V gene data show CDR1 as LGHDT and CDR2 as YNNKEL (reference sequence). The CDR3 runs 16 residues. The V end lost 2 bases, the J end lost 4 bases, and 14 bases lay between the germline ends. The CDR3 loop is CASSQLLGGDNEKLFF. In DNA form, the CDR3 reads TGTGCCAGCAGCCAATTATTGGGGGGAGATAATGAAAAACTGTTTTTT.

The gene calls are TRBV4-2 and TRBJ2-1, with TRBD2 identical over 8 bases. The germline gives CDR1 LGHNA, CDR2 YNFKEQ. CDR3 length: 16 amino acids. The V and J ends lost 4 bases and 7 bases, in that order; junction bases with no gene match: 12. The CDR3 sequence: CASSPGGARGWNEQFF. In DNA, the CDR3 is TGTGCCAGCAGCCCCGGGGGGGCCCGAGGGTGGAATGAGCAGTTCTTC.

This chain links TRBV10-3 with TRBJ2-2, with D possibly TRBD1 on 5 matching bases. This CDR3 is 17 amino acids long. V gave up 4 bases and J gave up 4 bases, with 19 bases separating them. Germline CDR1 and CDR2: ENHRY and SYGVKD. This CDR3 reads CAISGPGPIATTGELFF. The DNA of the CDR3 is TGTGCCATCAGTGGGCCAGGGCCAATAGCCACCACCGGGGAGCTGTTTTTT.

The chain links TRBV18 to TRBJ2-1; no firm D call. Germline-derived CDR1 and CDR2 are KGHSH and LQKENI. The CDR3 covers 11 residues. V lost 5 bases to trimming and J lost 8 bases, with 7 bases between them. The CDR3 here is CASSKADEQFF. For the CDR3, the DNA is TGTGCCAGCTCAAAGGCGGATGAGCAGTTCTTC.

This clone came up a few times. This sequence joins TRBV7-7 and TRBJ2-1, with TRBD2 matching over 10 bases. CDR1 is SSHAT and CDR2 is FNYEAQ in the germline V gene (reference sequence). The CDR3 runs 15 residues. Here the CDR3 reads CASAPGTSVTNEQFF. The CDR3 DNA reads as TGTGCTAGCGCCCCCGGGACTAGCGTCACGAATGAGCAGTTCTTC.

This clone has only a few counts. V gene TRBV28 combines with J gene TRBJ2-1; 10 bases fit TRBD1. The germline V gene encodes CDR1 MDHEN and CDR2 SYDVKM. J gave up 8 bases and V 5 bases, and 6 bases lay outside the gene matches. This CDR3 is 14 amino acids long. CDR3 protein: CASSRTGGGDEQFF. CDR3 DNA sequence: TGTGCCAGCAGTCGGACAGGGGGTGGAGATGAGCAGTTCTTC.